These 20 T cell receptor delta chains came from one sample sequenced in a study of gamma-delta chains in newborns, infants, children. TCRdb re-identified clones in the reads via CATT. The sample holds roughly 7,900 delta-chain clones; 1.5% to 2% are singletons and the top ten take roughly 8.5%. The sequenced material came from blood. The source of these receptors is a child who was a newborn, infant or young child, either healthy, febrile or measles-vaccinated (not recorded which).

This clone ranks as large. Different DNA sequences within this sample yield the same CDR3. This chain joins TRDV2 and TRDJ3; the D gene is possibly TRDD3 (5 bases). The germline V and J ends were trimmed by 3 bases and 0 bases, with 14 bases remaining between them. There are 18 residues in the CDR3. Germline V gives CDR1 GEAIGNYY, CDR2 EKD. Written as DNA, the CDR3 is TGTGCCTGTGACCCCCTTGGGGCAAGCTCCTGGGACACCCGACAGATGTTTTTC. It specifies CACDPLGASSWDTRQMFF.

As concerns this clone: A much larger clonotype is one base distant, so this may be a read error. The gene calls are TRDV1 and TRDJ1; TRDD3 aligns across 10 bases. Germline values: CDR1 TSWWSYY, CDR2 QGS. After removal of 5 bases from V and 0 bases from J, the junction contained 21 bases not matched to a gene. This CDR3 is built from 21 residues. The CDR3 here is CALGQNPLYWGINRYTDKLIF. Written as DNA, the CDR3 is TGTGCTCTTGGGCAAAATCCCCTCTACTGGGGGATTAACAGGTACACCGATAAACTCATCTTT.

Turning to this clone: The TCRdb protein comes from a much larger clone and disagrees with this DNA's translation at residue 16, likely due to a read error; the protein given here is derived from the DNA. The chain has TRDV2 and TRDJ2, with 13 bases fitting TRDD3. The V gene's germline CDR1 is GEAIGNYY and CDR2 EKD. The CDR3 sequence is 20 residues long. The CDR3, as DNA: TGTGCCTGTGACACTCGTACTGGGGGATACGCGGGGGGGTTGACAGTACAACTCTTCTTT. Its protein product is CACDTRTGGYAGGLTVQLFF.

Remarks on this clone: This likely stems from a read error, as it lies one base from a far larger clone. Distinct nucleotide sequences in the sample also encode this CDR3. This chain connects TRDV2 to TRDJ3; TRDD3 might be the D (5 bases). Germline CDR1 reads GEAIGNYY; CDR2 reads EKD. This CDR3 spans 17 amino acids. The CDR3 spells CACDTWASSWDTRQMFF. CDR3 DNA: TGTGCCTGTGACACCTGGGCGAGCTCCTGGGACACCCGACAGATGTTCTTC.

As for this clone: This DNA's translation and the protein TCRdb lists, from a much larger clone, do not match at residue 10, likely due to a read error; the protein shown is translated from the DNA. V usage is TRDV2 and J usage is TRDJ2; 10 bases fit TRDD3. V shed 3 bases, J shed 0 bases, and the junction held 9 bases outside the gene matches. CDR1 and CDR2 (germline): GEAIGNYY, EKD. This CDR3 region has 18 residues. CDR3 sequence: CACDPILGDPALTAQLFF. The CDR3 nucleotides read TGTGCCTGTGACCCTATACTGGGGGATCCAGCTTTGACAGCACAACTCTTCTTT.

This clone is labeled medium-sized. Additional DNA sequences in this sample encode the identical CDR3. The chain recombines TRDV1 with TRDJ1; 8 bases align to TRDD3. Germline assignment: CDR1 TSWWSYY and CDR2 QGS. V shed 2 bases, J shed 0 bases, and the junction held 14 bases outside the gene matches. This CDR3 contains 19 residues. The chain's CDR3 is CALGEYSGLGAHHTDKLIF. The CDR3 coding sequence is TGTGCTCTTGGGGAATATTCCGGACTGGGGGCCCATCACACCGATAAACTCATCTTT.

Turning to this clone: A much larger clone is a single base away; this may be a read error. CDR3 sequence reads: CALGELGTFLVSGGHTDKLIF. The CDR3, as DNA: TGTGCTCTTGGGGAACTGGGGACCTTCCTAGTGTCTGGGGGACACACCGATAAACTCATCTTT. The rearrangement joins TRDV1 to TRDJ1; D may correspond to TRDD2 or TRDD3 (8 bases each). This CDR3 region has 21 residues. Germline V CDR1 and CDR2: TSWWSYY, QGS. With 0 bases removed from V and 0 bases from J, the gap between germline ends came to 26 bases.

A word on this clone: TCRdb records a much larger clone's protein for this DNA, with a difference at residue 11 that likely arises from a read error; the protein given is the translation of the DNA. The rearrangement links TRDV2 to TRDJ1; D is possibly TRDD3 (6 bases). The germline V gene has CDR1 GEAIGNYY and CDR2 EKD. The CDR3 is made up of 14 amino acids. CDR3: CACDTGGLTDELIF. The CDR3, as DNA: TGTGCCTGTGACACCGGGGGACTGACCGATGAACTCATCTTT.

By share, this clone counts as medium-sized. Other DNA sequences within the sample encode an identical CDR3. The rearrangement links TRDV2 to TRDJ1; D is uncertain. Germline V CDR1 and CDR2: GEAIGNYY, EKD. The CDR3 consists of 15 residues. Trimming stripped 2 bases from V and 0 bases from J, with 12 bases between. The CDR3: CACDRRIGNTDKLIF. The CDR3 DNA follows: TGTGCCTGTGACAGGAGAATTGGGAACACCGATAAACTCATCTTT.

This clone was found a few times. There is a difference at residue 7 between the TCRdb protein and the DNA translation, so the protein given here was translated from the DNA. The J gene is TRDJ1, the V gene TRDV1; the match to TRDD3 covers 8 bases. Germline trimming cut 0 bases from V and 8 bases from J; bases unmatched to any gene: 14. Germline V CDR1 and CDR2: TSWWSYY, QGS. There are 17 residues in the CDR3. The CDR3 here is CALGELYPGGRELKLIF. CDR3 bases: TGTGCTCTTGGGGAACTTTATCCTGGGGGACGTGAACTCAAACTCATCTTT.

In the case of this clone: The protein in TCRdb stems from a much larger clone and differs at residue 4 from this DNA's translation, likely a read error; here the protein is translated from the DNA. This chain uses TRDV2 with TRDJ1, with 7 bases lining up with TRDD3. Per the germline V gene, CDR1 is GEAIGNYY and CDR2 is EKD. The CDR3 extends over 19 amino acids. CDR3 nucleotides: TGTGCCTGTGGCACCGGACGGGGGGATGATACCGACTACACCGATAAACTCATCTTT. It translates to CACGTGRGDDTDYTDKLIF.

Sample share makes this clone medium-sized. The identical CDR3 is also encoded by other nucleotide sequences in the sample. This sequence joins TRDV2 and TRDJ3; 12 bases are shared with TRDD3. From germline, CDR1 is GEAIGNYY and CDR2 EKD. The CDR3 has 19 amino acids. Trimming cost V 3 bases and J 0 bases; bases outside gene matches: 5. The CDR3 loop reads CACDLLGDTSSWDTRQMFF. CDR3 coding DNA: TGTGCCTGTGACCTACTGGGGGATACAAGCTCCTGGGACACCCGACAGATGTTTTTC.

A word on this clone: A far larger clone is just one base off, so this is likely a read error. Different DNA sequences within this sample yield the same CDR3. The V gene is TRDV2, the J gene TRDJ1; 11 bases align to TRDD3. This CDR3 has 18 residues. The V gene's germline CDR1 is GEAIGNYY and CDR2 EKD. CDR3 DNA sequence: TGTGCCTGCGACACTCGAGGTGGGGGATACGCGTACACCGATAAACTCATCTTT. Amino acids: CACDTRGGGYAYTDKLIF.

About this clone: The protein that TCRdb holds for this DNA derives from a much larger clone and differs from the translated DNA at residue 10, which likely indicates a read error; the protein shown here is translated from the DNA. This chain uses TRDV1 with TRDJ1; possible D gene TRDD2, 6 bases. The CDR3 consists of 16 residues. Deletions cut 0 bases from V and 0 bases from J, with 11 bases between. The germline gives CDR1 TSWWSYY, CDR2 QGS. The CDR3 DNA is TGTGCTCTTGGGGAACTAGTTCCTTCCCACACCGATAAACTCATCTTT. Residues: CALGELVPSHTDKLIF.

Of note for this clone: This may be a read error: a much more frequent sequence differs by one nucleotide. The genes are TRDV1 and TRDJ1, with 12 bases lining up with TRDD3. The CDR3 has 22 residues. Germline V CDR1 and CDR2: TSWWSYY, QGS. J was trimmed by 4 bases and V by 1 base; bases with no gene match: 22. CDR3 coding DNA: TGTGCTCTTGGGGAACCCCTTCCCCTTCTTTTTACTGGGGGATACAGTGGCGATAAACTCATCTTT. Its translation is CALGEPLPLLFTGGYSGDKLIF.

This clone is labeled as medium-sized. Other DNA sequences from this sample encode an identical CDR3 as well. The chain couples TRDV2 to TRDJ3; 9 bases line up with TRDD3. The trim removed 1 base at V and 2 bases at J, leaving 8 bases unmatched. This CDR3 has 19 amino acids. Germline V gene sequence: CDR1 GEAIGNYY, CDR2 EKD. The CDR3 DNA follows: TGTGCCTGTGACACGCATTCTGGGGGATTCCCCTGGGACACCCGACAGATGTTTTTC. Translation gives CACDTHSGGFPWDTRQMFF.

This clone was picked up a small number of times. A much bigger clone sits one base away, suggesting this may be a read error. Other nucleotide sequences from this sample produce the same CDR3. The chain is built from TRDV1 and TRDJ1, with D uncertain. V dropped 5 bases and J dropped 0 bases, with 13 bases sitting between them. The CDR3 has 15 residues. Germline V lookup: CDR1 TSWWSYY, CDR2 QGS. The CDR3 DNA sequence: TGTGCTCTTGGGCTATCCAGACTTTACACCGATAAACTCATCTTT. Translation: CALGLSRLYTDKLIF.

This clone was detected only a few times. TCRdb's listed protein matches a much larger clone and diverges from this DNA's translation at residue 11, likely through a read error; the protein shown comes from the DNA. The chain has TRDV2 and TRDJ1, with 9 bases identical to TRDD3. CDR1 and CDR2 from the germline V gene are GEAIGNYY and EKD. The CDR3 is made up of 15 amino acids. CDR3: CACDTVGGYTNKLIF. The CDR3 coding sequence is TGTGCCTGTGACACCGTGGGGGGATACACCAATAAACTCATCTTT.

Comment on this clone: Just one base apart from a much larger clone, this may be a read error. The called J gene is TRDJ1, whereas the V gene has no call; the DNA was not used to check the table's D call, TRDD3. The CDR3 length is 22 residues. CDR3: CALGSRQPYPVLGDTIIDKLIF. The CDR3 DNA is TGTGCTCTTGGGTCCCGGCAGCCCTACCCCGTACTGGGGGATACGATCATCGATAAACTCATCTTT.

The CDR3 DNA follows: TGTGCTCTTGGGGTTCTTATATCTTCCTACGAGGGATACGGGGGGGACACCGATAAACTCATCTTT. Amino acid sequence: CALGVLISSYEGYGGDTDKLIF. The chain couples TRDV1 to TRDJ1; the D gene could be TRDD2 or TRDD3 (8 bases each). CDR1 and CDR2 from the germline V gene are TSWWSYY and QGS. The CDR3 sequence is 22 residues long. V was trimmed by 4 bases and J by 0 bases, leaving 33 bases between them.